This entry concerns a single TCR beta chain. The data were produced by immunoSEQ multiplex PCR, yet TCRdb's version contains in-frame clones alone and is incomplete. Here the sample spans 70,000 to 90,000 clones, around nine tenths being singletons. This CDR3 comprises 12 residues. With 5 bases removed from V and 12 bases from J, the gap between germline ends came to 14 bases. The germline V gene encodes CDR1 SEHNR and CDR2 FQNEAQ (reference sequence). The entry originates in a study of control samples from healthy donors and cancer patients. Sample: PBMCs. This sequence joins TRBV7-9 and TRBJ2-1; D call uncertain. This clonotype was obtained from a woman in her fifties or sixties with head and neck cancer. For the CDR3, the DNA is TGTGCCAGCAGCAACCTCGACCATGGGCAGTTCTTC. Translating gives CASSNLDHGQFF. The variable domain in full, completed from reference TRBV7-9 and TRBJ2-1, reads DTGVSQNPRHKITKRGQNVTFRCDPISEHNRLYWYRQTLGQGPEFLTYFQNEAQLEKSRLLSDRFSAERPKGSFSTLEIQRTEQGDSAMYLCASSNLDHGQFFGPGTRLTVL.